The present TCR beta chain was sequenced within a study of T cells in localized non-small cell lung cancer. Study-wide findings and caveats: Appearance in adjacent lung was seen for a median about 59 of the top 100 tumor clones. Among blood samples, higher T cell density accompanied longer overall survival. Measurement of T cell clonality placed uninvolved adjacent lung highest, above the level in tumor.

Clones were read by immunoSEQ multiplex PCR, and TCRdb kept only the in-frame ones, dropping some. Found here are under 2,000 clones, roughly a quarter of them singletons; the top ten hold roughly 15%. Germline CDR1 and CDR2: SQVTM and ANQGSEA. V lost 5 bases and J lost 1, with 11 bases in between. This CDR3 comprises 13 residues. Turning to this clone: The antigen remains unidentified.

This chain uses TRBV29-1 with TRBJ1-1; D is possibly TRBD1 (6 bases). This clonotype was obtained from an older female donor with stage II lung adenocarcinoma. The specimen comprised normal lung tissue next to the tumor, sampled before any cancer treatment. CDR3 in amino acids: CSVRTESNTEAFF. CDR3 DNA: TGCAGCGTTCGGACAGAGTCGAACACTGAAGCTTTCTTT.